The rows below give T cell receptor beta chains drawn from one sample of a study of Graves' ophthalmopathy and Graves' hyperthyroidism. TCRdb reanalysed the multiplex PCR reads using MiXCR and keeps one entry per CDR3 protein. The top ten hold around 40% of the sample, which has about 220,000 distinct CDR3 sequences, roughly a fifth seen once. The sample consisted of peripheral blood. The receptors were sampled from a woman aged 45-65 years with Graves' ophthalmopathy. CDR3s include the opening cysteine and the closing phenylalanine or tryptophan. The D gene is left open where the match is weak. Clone sizes are given selectively: once, few, many, or a class where the clone is expanded.

d_call	v_call	clone_size	j_call	cdr3_aa	cdr3_nt
-	TRBV28	many	TRBJ1-5	CASSFAARGNQPQHF	TGTGCCAGCAGTTTCGCAGCTCGTGGCAATCAGCCCCAGCATTTT
TRBD1	TRBV29-1	-	TRBJ1-2	CSVRAGGGYTF	TGCAGCGTTCGGGCAGGGGGAGGCTACACCTTC
-	TRBV20-1	many	TRBJ2-5	CSARARHRQETQYF	TGCAGTGCTAGAGCCCGACACCGCCAAGAGACCCAGTACTTC
-	TRBV19	many	TRBJ1-5	CASSTGTGTIGNQPQHF	TGTGCCAGTAGTACCGGGACGGGGACAATAGGCAATCAGCCCCAGCATTTT
-	TRBV20-1	many	TRBJ2-5	CSARAPNQETQYF	TGCAGTGCTAGAGCCCCGAACCAAGAGACCCAGTACTTC
-	TRBV5-1	many	TRBJ2-7	CASSLARAYEQYF	TGCGCCAGCAGCTTGGCTAGAGCCTACGAGCAGTACTTC
TRBD2	TRBV12-3/TRBV12-4	-	TRBJ2-2	CASSVGLALAGELFF	TGTGCCAGCAGTGTGGGACTAGCCTTGGCCGGGGAGCTGTTTTTT
-	TRBV27	-	TRBJ2-5	CASSLSRGETQYF	TGTGCCAGCAGTTTGTCTAGAGGAGAGACCCAGTACTTC
TRBD1	TRBV5-1	-	TRBJ1-1	CVSSSTGTENTEAFF	TGCGTCAGCAGCTCAACCGGGACAGAGAACACTGAAGCTTTCTTT
TRBD1	TRBV6-2/TRBV6-3	-	TRBJ2-7	CASSYGAGGSYEQYF	TGTGCCAGCAGTTACGGGGCAGGGGGTTCCTACGAGCAGTACTTC
-	TRBV7-2	many	TRBJ2-5	CASSREATGLGTQYF	TGTGCCAGCTCCCGGGAGGCGACAGGCCTAGGGACCCAGTACTTC
-	TRBV10-3	many	TRBJ1-3	CAISEFQGRAGNTIYF	TGTGCCATCAGTGAGTTCCAGGGGAGAGCTGGAAACACCATATATTTT
TRBD2	TRBV11-1	many	TRBJ2-5	CASSPGTSGRIGETQYF	TGTGCCAGCAGCCCTGGGACTAGCGGGAGAATAGGGGAGACCCAGTACTTC
-	TRBV19	few	TRBJ2-7	CASSIEEGAYEQYF	TGTGCCAGTAGTATAGAGGAGGGGGCCTACGAGCAGTACTTC
-	TRBV14	-	TRBJ2-2	CASSPKITGELFF	TGTGCCAGCAGCCCCAAGATCACCGGGGAGCTGTTTTTT
-	TRBV28	many	TRBJ2-7	CASSLPLVPYEQYF	TGTGCCAGCAGCCTACCACTAGTCCCCTACGAGCAGTACTTC
-	TRBV24-1	many	TRBJ2-5	CATSGGQGWQETQYF	TGTGCCACCAGTGGGGGTCAGGGTTGGCAAGAGACCCAGTACTTC
-	TRBV28	many	TRBJ1-2	CASSPTPQGFRYGYTF	TGTGCCAGCAGTCCTACGCCCCAGGGATTTCGCTATGGCTACACCTTC
TRBD2	TRBV11-2	many	TRBJ2-7	CASSLEGTSGAYEQYF	TGTGCCAGCAGCTTAGAAGGGACTAGCGGAGCCTACGAGCAGTACTTC
-	TRBV28	many	TRBJ2-5	CASSFLAKETQYF	TGTGCCAGCAGTTTTTTAGCGAAAGAGACCCAGTACTTC
TRBD1	TRBV12-3/TRBV12-4	-	TRBJ1-1	CASSSNRGSTEAFF	TGTGCCAGCAGTTCAAACAGGGGGTCCACTGAAGCTTTCTTT
TRBD1	TRBV2	many	TRBJ2-5	CAGDRGQETQYF	TGTGCCGGCGACAGGGGGCAAGAGACCCAGTACTTC
-	TRBV2	-	TRBJ2-5	CASSDQKQGTQYF	TGTGCCAGCAGTGACCAAAAGCAGGGGACCCAGTACTTC
-	TRBV7-8	few	TRBJ1-5	CASGGTQPQHF	TGTGCCAGCGGAGGGACTCAGCCCCAGCATTTT
TRBD2	TRBV29-1	many	TRBJ2-5	CSVVLPSGAQETQYF	TGCAGCGTTGTACTGCCTAGCGGGGCCCAAGAGACCCAGTACTTC
-	TRBV10-2	many	TRBJ1-3	CASSNRDHTIYF	TGCGCCAGCAGTAACAGGGATCACACCATATATTTT
-	TRBV11-2	few	TRBJ2-7	CASSFLRQSYEQYF	TGTGCCAGCAGCTTTTTGCGACAGTCTTACGAGCAGTACTTC
-	TRBV7-8	many	TRBJ1-1	CASSTGILRTEAFF	TGTGCCAGCAGCACAGGGATCCTTCGCACTGAAGCTTTCTTT
-	TRBV19	many	TRBJ1-5	CASSIVDRSNQPQHF	TGTGCCAGTAGTATCGTGGACAGAAGCAATCAGCCCCAGCATTTT
-	TRBV10-3	-	TRBJ2-7	CAISESPGSSYEQYF	TGTGCCATCAGTGAGTCCCCAGGTAGCTCCTACGAGCAGTACTTC
TRBD1	TRBV2	-	TRBJ2-5	CASSGQGAQETQYF	TGTGCCAGCAGCGGACAGGGAGCCCAAGAGACCCAGTACTTC
-	TRBV12-3/TRBV12-4	many	TRBJ2-7	CASTDTPYEQYF	TGTGCCAGTACCGACACCCCCTACGAGCAGTACTTC
-	TRBV27	many	TRBJ1-1	CASSPGEGLNTEAFF	TGTGCCAGCAGTCCCGGGGAGGGTTTGAACACTGAAGCTTTCTTT
TRBD1	TRBV6-1	few	TRBJ2-3	CASRPTGTGGRDTQYF	TGTGCCAGCAGACCTACCGGGACAGGGGGCCGAGATACGCAGTATTTT
-	TRBV12-3/TRBV12-4	few	TRBJ1-1	CASIKNSDTEAFF	TGTGCCAGCATAAAGAATTCTGACACTGAAGCTTTCTTT
-	TRBV29-1	many	TRBJ1-3	CSVSVPNSGNTIYF	TGCAGCGTCAGCGTACCTAACTCTGGAAACACCATATATTTT
-	TRBV4-1	-	TRBJ1-5	CASSQSYRQPQHF	TGCGCCAGCAGCCAAAGTTATCGTCAGCCCCAGCATTTT
-	TRBV6-5	-	TRBJ1-3	CASSYEGIGGNTIYF	TGTGCCAGCAGTTACGAGGGTATCGGTGGAAACACCATATATTTT
-	TRBV6-1	many	TRBJ2-2	CASSEGGAGTDGELFF	TGTGCCAGCAGTGAAGGCGGGGCAGGGACGGACGGGGAGCTGTTTTTT
-	TRBV9	-	TRBJ2-7	CASSVDSGGLVEQYF	TGTGCCAGCAGCGTAGATTCGGGTGGTTTGGTTGAGCAGTACTTC
-	TRBV7-2	-	TRBJ1-2	CASSLEQGIGYTF	TGTGCCAGCAGCTTAGAACAGGGAATTGGCTACACCTTC